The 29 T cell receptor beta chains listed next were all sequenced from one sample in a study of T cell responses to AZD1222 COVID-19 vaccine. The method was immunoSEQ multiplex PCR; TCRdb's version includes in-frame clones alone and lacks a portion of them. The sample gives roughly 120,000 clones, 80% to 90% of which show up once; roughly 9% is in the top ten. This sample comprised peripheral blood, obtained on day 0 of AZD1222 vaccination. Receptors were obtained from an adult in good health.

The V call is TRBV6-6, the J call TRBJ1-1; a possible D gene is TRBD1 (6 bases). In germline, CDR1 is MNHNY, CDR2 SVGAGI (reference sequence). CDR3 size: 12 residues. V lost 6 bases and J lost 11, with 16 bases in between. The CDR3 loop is CASSSGQNIAFF. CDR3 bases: TGTGCCAGCAGCTCTGGACAGAATATTGCTTTCTTT.

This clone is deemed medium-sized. The CDR3 here is CASSQDQKDTPGAGELFF. Here the CDR3 DNA reads TGTGCCAGCAGCCAAGATCAGAAGGACACCCCCGGGGCCGGGGAGCTGTTTTTT. The V and J genes are TRBV3-1 (or the pseudogene TRBV3-2) and TRBJ2-2, with D perhaps given as TRBD1 or TRBD2 (5 bases each). CDR1 LGHDT and CDR2 YNNKEL come from the germline V gene (reference sequence). The CDR3 is 18 amino acids. Trimming pared 0 bases from V and 6 bases from J, leaving 20 bases between.

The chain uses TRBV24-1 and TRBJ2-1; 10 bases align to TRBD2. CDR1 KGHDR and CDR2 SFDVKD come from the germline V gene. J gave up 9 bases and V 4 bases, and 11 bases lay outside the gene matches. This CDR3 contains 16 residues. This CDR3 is CATSEVPSGSDIEQFF. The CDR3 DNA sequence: TGTGCCACCAGTGAGGTGCCTAGCGGGAGCGACATTGAGCAGTTCTTC.

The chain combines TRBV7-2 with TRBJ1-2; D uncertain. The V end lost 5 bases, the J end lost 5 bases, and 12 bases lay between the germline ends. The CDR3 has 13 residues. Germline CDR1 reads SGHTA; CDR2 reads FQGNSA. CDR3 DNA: TGTGCCAGCAGCGCCGGAGAAGGGTATGGCTACACCTTC. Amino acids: CASSAGEGYGYTF.

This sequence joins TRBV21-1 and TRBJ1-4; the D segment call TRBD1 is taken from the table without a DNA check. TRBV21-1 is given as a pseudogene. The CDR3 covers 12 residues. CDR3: CASSKAPGQAAF. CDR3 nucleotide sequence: TGTGCCAGCAGCAAAGCGCCCGGACAGGCCGCTTTT.

DNA of the CDR3: TGTGCCACCAGCAGAGATATCACTTGGGGAGATTGGACTGAAGCTTTCTTT. It codes for CATSRDITWGDWTEAFF. The V call is TRBV15, the J call TRBJ1-1; D call uncertain. The V gene's germline CDR1 is LNHNV and CDR2 YYDKDF (reference sequence). V dropped 0 bases and J dropped 5 bases, with 19 bases sitting between them. There are 17 residues in the CDR3.

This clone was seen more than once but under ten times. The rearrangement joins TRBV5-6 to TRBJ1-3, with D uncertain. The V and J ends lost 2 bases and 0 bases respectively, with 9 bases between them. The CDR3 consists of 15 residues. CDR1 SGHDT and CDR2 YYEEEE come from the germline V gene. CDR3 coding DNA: TGTGCCAGCAGCTTCCGTATAAGCTCTGGAAACACCATATATTTT. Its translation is CASSFRISSGNTIYF.

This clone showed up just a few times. The CDR3 loop reads CASNLQGSYNSPLHF. The CDR3 DNA reads as TGTGCCAGCAATCTCCAGGGGTCCTATAATTCACCCCTCCACTTT. The chain links TRBV2 to TRBJ1-6; perhaps TRBD1 as D (6 bases). The CDR3 contains 15 residues. The V gene lost 7 bases and the J gene lost 1 base, with 11 bases spanning the gap. Germline V gene data show CDR1 as SNHLY and CDR2 as FYNNEI.

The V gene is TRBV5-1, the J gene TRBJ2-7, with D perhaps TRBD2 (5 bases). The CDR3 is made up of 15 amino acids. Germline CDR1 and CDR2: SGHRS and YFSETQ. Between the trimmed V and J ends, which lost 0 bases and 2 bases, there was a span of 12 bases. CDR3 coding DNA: TGCGCCAGCAGCTTGGAAGTGACGGGAACCTACGAGCAGTACTTC. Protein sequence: CASSLEVTGTYEQYF.

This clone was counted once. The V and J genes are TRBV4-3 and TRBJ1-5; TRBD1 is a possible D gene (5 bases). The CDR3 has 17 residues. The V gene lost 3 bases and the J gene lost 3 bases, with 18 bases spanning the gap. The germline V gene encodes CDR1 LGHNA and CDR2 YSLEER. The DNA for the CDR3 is TGCGCCAGCAGCCATAGTATGACTCGGGGACCCAATCAGCCCCAGCATTTT. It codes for CASSHSMTRGPNQPQHF.

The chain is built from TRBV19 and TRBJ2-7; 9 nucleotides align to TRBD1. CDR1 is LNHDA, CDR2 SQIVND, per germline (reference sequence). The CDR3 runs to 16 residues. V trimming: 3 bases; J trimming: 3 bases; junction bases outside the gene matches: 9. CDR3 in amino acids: CASSIAPGTGLYEQYF. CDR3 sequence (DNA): TGTGCCAGTAGTATCGCTCCCGGGACAGGGCTCTACGAGCAGTACTTC.

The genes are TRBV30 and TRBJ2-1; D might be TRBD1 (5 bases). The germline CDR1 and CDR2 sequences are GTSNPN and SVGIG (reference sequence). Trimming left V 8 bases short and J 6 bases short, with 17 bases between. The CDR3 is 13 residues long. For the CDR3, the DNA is TGTGCCCTTCTGGACACCTCGATCAATGAGCAGTTCTTC. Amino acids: CALLDTSINEQFF.

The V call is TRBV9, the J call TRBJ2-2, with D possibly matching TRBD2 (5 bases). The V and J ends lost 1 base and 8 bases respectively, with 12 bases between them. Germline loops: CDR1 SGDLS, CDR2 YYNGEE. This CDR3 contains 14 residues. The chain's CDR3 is CASSVSGNSGELFF. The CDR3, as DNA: TGTGCCAGCAGCGTATCCGGGAATTCTGGGGAGCTGTTTTTT.

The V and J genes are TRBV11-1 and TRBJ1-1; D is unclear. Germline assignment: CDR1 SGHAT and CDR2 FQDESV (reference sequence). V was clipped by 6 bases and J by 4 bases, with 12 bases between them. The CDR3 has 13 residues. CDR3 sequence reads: CASSNPTFTEAFF. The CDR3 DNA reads TGTGCCAGCAGTAACCCCACTTTCACTGAAGCTTTCTTT.

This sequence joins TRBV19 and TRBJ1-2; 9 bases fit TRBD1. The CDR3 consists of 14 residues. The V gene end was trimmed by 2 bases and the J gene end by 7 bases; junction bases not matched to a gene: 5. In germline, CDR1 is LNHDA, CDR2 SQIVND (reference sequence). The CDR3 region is CASSILTGGFGYTF. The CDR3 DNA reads TGTGCCAGTAGTATACTGACAGGGGGTTTTGGCTACACCTTC. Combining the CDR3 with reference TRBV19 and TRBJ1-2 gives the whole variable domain DGGITQSPKYLFRKEGQNVTLSCEQNLNHDAMYWYRQDPGQGLRLIYYSQIVNDFQKGDIAEGYSVSREKKESFPLTVTSAQKNPTAFYLCASSILTGGFGYTFGSGTRLTVV.

The CDR3, as DNA: TGTGCCAGCAGTACCTATCAGGGGGGTGCCTACGAGCAGTACTTC. It translates to CASSTYQGGAYEQYF. The chain is built from TRBV6-5 and TRBJ2-7; D is possibly TRBD1 (7 bases). This CDR3 comprises 15 residues. With 5 bases removed from V and 2 bases from J, the gap between germline ends came to 16 bases. Per the germline V gene, CDR1 is MNHEY and CDR2 is SVGAGI.

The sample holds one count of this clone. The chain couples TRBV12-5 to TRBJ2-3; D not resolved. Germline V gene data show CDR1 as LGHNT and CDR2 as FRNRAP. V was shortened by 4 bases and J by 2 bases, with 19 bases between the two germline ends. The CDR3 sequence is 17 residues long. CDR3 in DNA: TGTGCTAGTGGTTCCTCAACACCCGACATCACCACAGATACGCAGTATTTT. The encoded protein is CASGSSTPDITTDTQYF.

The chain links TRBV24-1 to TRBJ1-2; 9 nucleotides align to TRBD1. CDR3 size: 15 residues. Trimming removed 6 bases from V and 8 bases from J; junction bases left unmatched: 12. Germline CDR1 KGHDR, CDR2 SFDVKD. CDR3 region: CATSKSTGTGFGYTF. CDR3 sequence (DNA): TGTGCCACCAGTAAGTCCACCGGGACAGGGTTCGGCTACACCTTC.

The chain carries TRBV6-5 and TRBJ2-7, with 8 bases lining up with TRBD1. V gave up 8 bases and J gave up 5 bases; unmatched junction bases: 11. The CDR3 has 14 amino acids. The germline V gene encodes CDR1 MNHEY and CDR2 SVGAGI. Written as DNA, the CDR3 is TGTGCCAGCCAAGACAGGGGACCGTTCAACGAGCAGTACTTC. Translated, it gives CASQDRGPFNEQYF.

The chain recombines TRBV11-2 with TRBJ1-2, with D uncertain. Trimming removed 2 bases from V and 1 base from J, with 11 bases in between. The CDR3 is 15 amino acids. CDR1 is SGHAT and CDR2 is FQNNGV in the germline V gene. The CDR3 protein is CASSLSGPINYGYTF. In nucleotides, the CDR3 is TGTGCCAGCAGCTTATCTGGACCCATTAACTATGGCTACACCTTC. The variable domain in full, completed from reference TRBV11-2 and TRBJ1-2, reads EAGVAQSPRYKIIEKRQSVAFWCNPISGHATLYWYQQILGQGPKLLIQFQNNGVVDDSQLPKDRFSAERLKGVDSTLKIQPAKLEDSAVYLCASSLSGPINYGYTFGSGTRLTVV.

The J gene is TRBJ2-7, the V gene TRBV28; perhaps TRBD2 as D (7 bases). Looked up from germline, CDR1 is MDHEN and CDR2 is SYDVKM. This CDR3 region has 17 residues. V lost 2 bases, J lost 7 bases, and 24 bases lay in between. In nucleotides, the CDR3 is TGTGCCAGCAGTTTAGTGGCGGGGGCTCCTCGTTTGGAAGAGCAGTACTTC. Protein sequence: CASSLVAGAPRLEEQYF.

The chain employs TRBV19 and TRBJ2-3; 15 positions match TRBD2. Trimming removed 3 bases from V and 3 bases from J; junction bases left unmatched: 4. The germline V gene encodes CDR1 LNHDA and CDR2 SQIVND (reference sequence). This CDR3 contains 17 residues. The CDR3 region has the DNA TGTGCCAGTAGTATCGGACTAGCGGGAGGGTTGACAGATACGCAGTATTTT. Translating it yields CASSIGLAGGLTDTQYF.

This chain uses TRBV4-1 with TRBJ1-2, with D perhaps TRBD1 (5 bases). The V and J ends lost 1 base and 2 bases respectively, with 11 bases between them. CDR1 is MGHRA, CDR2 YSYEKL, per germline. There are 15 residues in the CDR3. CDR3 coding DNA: TGCGCCAGCAGCCAAGGACCACAGGCAAACTATGGCTACACCTTC. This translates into CASSQGPQANYGYTF.

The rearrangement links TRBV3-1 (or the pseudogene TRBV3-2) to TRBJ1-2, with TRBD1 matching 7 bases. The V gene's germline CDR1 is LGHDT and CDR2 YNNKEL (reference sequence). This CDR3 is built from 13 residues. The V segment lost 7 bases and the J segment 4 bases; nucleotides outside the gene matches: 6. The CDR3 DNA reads TGTGCCAGCACTTCCGGGACAGTCTATGGCTACACCTTC. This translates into CASTSGTVYGYTF.

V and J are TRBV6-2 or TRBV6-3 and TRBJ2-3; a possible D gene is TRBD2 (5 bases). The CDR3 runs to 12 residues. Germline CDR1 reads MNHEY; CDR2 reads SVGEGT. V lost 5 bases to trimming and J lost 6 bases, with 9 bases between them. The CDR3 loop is CASSARGDTQYF. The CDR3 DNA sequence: TGTGCCAGCAGTGCCCGAGGGGATACGCAGTATTTT.

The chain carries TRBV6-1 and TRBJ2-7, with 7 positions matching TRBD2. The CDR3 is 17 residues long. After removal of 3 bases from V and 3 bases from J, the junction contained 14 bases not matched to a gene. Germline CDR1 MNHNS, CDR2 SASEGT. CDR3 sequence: CASSEGTGTILVYEQYF. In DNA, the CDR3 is TGTGCCAGCAGTGAGGGGACCGGGACTATCCTCGTCTACGAGCAGTACTTC.

This chain's CDR3 is CASSSRTVLNTGELFF. The CDR3 coding sequence is TGTGCCAGCAGCTCGAGGACAGTCTTGAACACCGGGGAGCTGTTTTTT. The gene calls are TRBV11-2 and TRBJ2-2, with D perhaps matching TRBD1 (6 bases). The V gene's germline CDR1 is SGHAT and CDR2 FQNNGV. Trimming removed 4 bases from V and 1 base from J, with 13 bases in between. The CDR3 covers 16 residues.

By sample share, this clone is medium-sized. The CDR3 DNA follows: TGTGCCAGCAGTGAGGGGACAGGGGGCGGAACTGAAGCTTTCTTT. As protein: CASSEGTGGGTEAFF. The chain combines TRBV6-4 with TRBJ1-1; 12 nucleotides line up with TRBD1. CDR1 and CDR2 (germline): MRHNA, SNTAGT. The length of the CDR3 is 15 residues. V lost 3 bases, J lost 5 bases, and 4 bases stayed unmatched.

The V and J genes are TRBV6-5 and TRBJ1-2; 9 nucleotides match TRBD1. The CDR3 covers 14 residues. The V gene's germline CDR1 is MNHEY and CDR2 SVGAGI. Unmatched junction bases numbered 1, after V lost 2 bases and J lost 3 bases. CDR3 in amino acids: CASSYGTGYYGYTF. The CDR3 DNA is TGTGCCAGCAGTTACGGGACAGGGTACTATGGCTACACCTTC.